The clone carrying this T cell receptor beta chain was counted many times. Antigen unknown. The data stem from a study of response to subunit inactivated influenza vaccine. General study points: Each seasonal influenza vaccination recruits few new T cells, the authors suggested.

The V and J ends lost 1 base and 0 bases respectively, with 9 bases between them. CDR3 length: 15 amino acids. CDR1 SGHAT and CDR2 FQNNGV come from the germline V gene. TCRdb reprocessed the RT-PCR reads with MiXCR, giving one entry per CDR3 protein. The data contain over 150,000 distinct CDR3 sequences, around 10% of them seen just once; the ten biggest clones take up roughly 33%. The clonotype originates from a man aged 45 to 75 who received an inactivated influenza vaccine. J is TRBJ1-2 and V is TRBV11-2; unclear D gene. The sample in question was CD8+ T cells sorted from PBMCs, obtained less than 30 months after vaccination. The CDR3 region has the DNA TGTGCCAGCAGCTTAGTCGGGAAAGCTAACTATGGCTACACCTTC. The encoded protein is CASSLVGKANYGYTF. The full variable domain, rest sourced from reference TRBV11-2 and TRBJ1-2, is EAGVAQSPRYKIIEKRQSVAFWCNPISGHATLYWYQQILGQGPKLLIQFQNNGVVDDSQLPKDRFSAERLKGVDSTLKIQPAKLEDSAVYLCASSLVGKANYGYTFGSGTRLTVV.